A single sample gave rise to the 21 T cell receptor beta chains below, sequenced in a study of OX40 agonist ivuxolimab in advanced cancers. Only in-frame clones appear in the TCRdb table, and some are missing; sequencing was by immunoSEQ multiplex PCR. The sample lists 25,000 to 30,000 clones; around 80% were seen once. Here the sequenced sample was CD4+ or CD8+ T cells sorted from blood, taken in a trial of the OX40 agonist ivuxolimab. These receptors were collected from an adult with an advanced solid tumor such as melanoma, head and neck, liver or kidney cancer.

CDR3 in amino acids: CASSWAWTGANTGELFF. CDR3 DNA sequence: TGCGCCAGCAGCTGGGCCTGGACAGGGGCTAACACCGGGGAGCTGTTTTTT. The chain has TRBV5-1 and TRBJ2-2, with 9 nucleotides matching TRBD1. J was trimmed by 2 bases and V by 3 bases; bases with no gene match: 8. The length of the CDR3 is 17 residues. CDR1 and CDR2 (germline): SGHRS, YFSETQ.

The chain joins TRBV5-1 to TRBJ1-2; D is ambiguous. The CDR3 has 13 residues. Between the trimmed V and J ends, which lost 0 bases and 5 bases, there was a span of 8 bases. Germline-derived CDR1 and CDR2 are SGHRS and YFSETQ. CDR3 loop: CASSLGQLYGYTF. The CDR3 DNA sequence: TGCGCCAGCAGCTTGGGGCAGCTATATGGCTACACCTTC. Looking up the rest from reference TRBV5-1 and TRBJ1-2 gives the full variable domain: KAGVTQTPRYLIKTRGQQVTLSCSPISGHRSVSWYQQTPGQGLQFLFEYFSETQRNKGNFPGRFSGRQFSNSRSEMNVSTLELGDSALYLCASSLGQLYGYTFGSGTRLTVV.

Here the CDR3 reads CASSEGQWNSGNTIYF. CDR3 DNA sequence: TGCGCCAGCAGCGAGGGACAGTGGAACTCTGGAAACACCATATATTTT. The chain uses TRBV5-1 and TRBJ1-3, with TRBD1 identical over 7 bases. Germline V gives CDR1 SGHRS, CDR2 YFSETQ. Trimming at V came to 4 bases and at J to 0 bases, leaving 7 bases not matched to a gene. The CDR3 totals 16 residues.

This sequence joins TRBV11-2 and TRBJ2-7, with 11 positions matching TRBD2. The CDR3 is 17 amino acids. Per germline, CDR1 SGHAT and CDR2 FQNNGV. V gave up 1 base and J gave up 5 bases; unmatched junction bases: 10. The CDR3: CASSLALSGGAGHEQYF. The CDR3 DNA reads TGTGCCAGCAGCTTAGCACTTAGCGGGGGGGCCGGCCACGAGCAGTACTTC.

This clone has a handful of counts. J is TRBJ1-1 and V is TRBV9, with D uncertain. The CDR3 is 14 residues long. CDR1 SGDLS and CDR2 YYNGEE come from the germline V gene. V was trimmed by 5 bases and J by 5 bases, leaving 16 bases between them. CDR3 region: CASSPLSRHTEAFF. The CDR3, as DNA: TGTGCCAGCAGTCCCCTCTCGCGGCATACTGAAGCTTTCTTT. Drawing the rest from reference TRBV9 and TRBJ1-1, the complete variable domain is DSGVTQTPKHLITATGQRVTLRCSPRSGDLSVYWYQQSLDQGLQFLIQYYNGEERAKGNILERFSAQQFPDLHSELNLSSLELGDSALYFCASSPLSRHTEAFFGQGTRLTVV.

This clone was seen a single time. The gene calls are TRBV7-9 and TRBJ2-7; 10 bases map to TRBD2. The germline V gene has CDR1 SEHNR and CDR2 FQNEAQ (reference sequence). The CDR3 spans 16 residues. The V segment lost 6 bases and the J segment 2 bases; nucleotides outside the gene matches: 10. This CDR3 is CASSFISGLAAYEQYF. The CDR3, as DNA: TGTGCCAGCAGTTTCATCTCTGGACTAGCGGCCTACGAGCAGTACTTC.

The table lists this clone with a count of one. V gene TRBV4-1 combines with J gene TRBJ2-7, with 7 bases matching TRBD2. Unmatched junction bases numbered 8, after V lost 3 bases and J lost 0 bases. Germline CDR1 MGHRA, CDR2 YSYEKL. This CDR3 region has 16 residues. The CDR3 bases are TGCGCCAGCAGCCAGCTCCTTACTAGCGACTCCTACGAGCAGTACTTC. Protein product: CASSQLLTSDSYEQYF.

The rearrangement links TRBV5-5 to TRBJ2-7, with 7 bases matching TRBD2. V dropped 4 bases and J dropped 2; count of bases not matched to a gene: 9. The CDR3 totals 15 residues. Germline-derived CDR1 and CDR2 are SGHKS and YYEKEE (reference sequence). In DNA form, the CDR3 reads TGTGCCAGCAGCAGCGGGGAATCCTCAGCCTACGAGCAGTACTTC. It encodes CASSSGESSAYEQYF.

V and J are TRBV9 and TRBJ1-1; D gene ambiguous. Germline V lookup: CDR1 SGDLS, CDR2 YYNGEE. The CDR3 has 10 amino acids. Trimming shortened V by 3 bases and J by 7 bases, and 4 bases separated the two germline ends. The CDR3 DNA reads TGTGCCAGCAGCGCAAATGAAGCTTTCTTT. It specifies CASSANEAFF. The full variable domain, rest sourced from reference TRBV9 and TRBJ1-1, is DSGVTQTPKHLITATGQRVTLRCSPRSGDLSVYWYQQSLDQGLQFLIQYYNGEERAKGNILERFSAQQFPDLHSELNLSSLELGDSALYFCASSANEAFFGQGTRLTVV.

The chain joins TRBV11-3 to TRBJ1-2, with TRBD1 matching 7 bases. J lost 8 bases, V lost 5 bases, and 11 bases had no gene match. Germline V gene sequence: CDR1 SGHNT, CDR2 YENEEA. The CDR3 totals 14 residues. DNA for the CDR3: TGTGCCAGCAGCCCCCGACAGGGAGCGGTAGGCTACACCTTC. Translated, it gives CASSPRQGAVGYTF.

V gene TRBV12-5 combines with J gene TRBJ2-3; 13 bases are a match to TRBD2. The germline V gene encodes CDR1 LGHNT and CDR2 FRNRAP. V trimming: 6 bases; J trimming: 10 bases; junction bases outside the gene matches: 13. This CDR3 has 16 amino acids. As DNA, the CDR3 is TGTGCTAGTGGAACCTCCGGGACTAGCGGGGTAGTGGCGCAGTATTTT. It encodes CASGTSGTSGVVAQYF.

This clone is a singleton in its sample. The chain employs TRBV7-3 and TRBJ1-2, with D possibly matching TRBD1 (6 bases). V shed 5 bases and J shed 2 bases, with 12 bases lying between them. Germline-derived CDR1 and CDR2 are SGHTA and FQGTGA. The CDR3 runs 14 residues. The DNA for the CDR3 is TGTGCCAGCAGCGGTCAAGGACAGAACTATGGCTACACCTTC. Its translation: CASSGQGQNYGYTF.

The chain combines TRBV9 with TRBJ2-7; TRBD2 might be the D (7 bases). Germline V gives CDR1 SGDLS, CDR2 YYNGEE. The V end was cut by 0 bases, the J end by 6 bases, with 16 bases between. The CDR3 covers 15 residues. This chain's CDR3 is CASSVEGGGRIEQYF. The CDR3 DNA sequence: TGTGCCAGCAGCGTAGAGGGGGGGGGTCGGATCGAGCAGTACTTC. The full variable domain, completed using reference TRBV9 and TRBJ2-7, is DSGVTQTPKHLITATGQRVTLRCSPRSGDLSVYWYQQSLDQGLQFLIQYYNGEERAKGNILERFSAQQFPDLHSELNLSSLELGDSALYFCASSVEGGGRIEQYFGPGTRLTVT.

V gene TRBV11-2 combines with J gene TRBJ2-1; TRBD2 matches at 7 bases. J gave up 7 bases and V 0 bases, and 3 bases lay outside the gene matches. This CDR3 comprises 14 residues. CDR1 is SGHAT and CDR2 is FQNNGV in the germline V gene. For the CDR3, the DNA is TGTGCCAGCAGCTTAGACCCCGGGGGGAATGAGCAGTTCTTC. It is translated as CASSLDPGGNEQFF.

This chain uses TRBV5-1 with TRBJ1-4; no definite D call. There are 12 residues in the CDR3. Germline CDR1 is SGHRS and CDR2 is YFSETQ. The V and J ends lost 0 bases and 8 bases respectively, with 5 bases between them. The CDR3 reads CASSLVGEKLFF. CDR3 sequence (DNA): TGCGCCAGCAGCTTGGTGGGGGAAAAACTGTTTTTT. Combining the CDR3 with reference TRBV5-1 and TRBJ1-4 gives the whole variable domain KAGVTQTPRYLIKTRGQQVTLSCSPISGHRSVSWYQQTPGQGLQFLFEYFSETQRNKGNFPGRFSGRQFSNSRSEMNVSTLELGDSALYLCASSLVGEKLFFGSGTQLSVL.

The J gene is TRBJ2-2, the V gene TRBV19, with a weak D call TRBD2 (6 bases). The CDR3 covers 14 residues. Deletions cut 3 bases from V and 5 bases from J, with 10 bases between. Germline V gives CDR1 LNHDA, CDR2 SQIVND (reference sequence). The CDR3 here is CASSIQGRTGELFF. Here the CDR3 DNA reads TGTGCCAGTAGTATCCAAGGGAGGACCGGGGAGCTGTTTTTT. Variable domain in full (rest from reference TRBV19 and TRBJ2-2): DGGITQSPKYLFRKEGQNVTLSCEQNLNHDAMYWYRQDPGQGLRLIYYSQIVNDFQKGDIAEGYSVSREKKESFPLTVTSAQKNPTAFYLCASSIQGRTGELFFGEGSRLTVL.

The chain links TRBV2 to TRBJ2-1, with D tentatively TRBD2 (5 bases). CDR1 and CDR2 (germline): SNHLY, FYNNEI. Trimming removed 5 bases at V and 15 bases at J, with 14 bases between. The CDR3 extends over 11 amino acids. In DNA, the CDR3 is TGTGCCAGCAGTTCCAGAGGGCCGTCGTTCTTC. This gives the protein CASSSRGPSFF.

This chain links TRBV19 with TRBJ1-2; 7 nucleotides align to TRBD1. The germline CDR1 and CDR2 sequences are LNHDA and SQIVND (reference sequence). The CDR3 is made up of 13 amino acids. With 10 bases clipped from V and 3 bases from J, the junction kept 8 bases outside the gene matches. The CDR3 bases are TGTGCCACCCGACGGGACAGCTACTATGGCTACACCTTC. Residues: CATRRDSYYGYTF.

This clone was recorded a few times. The rearrangement joins TRBV2 to TRBJ1-1, with TRBD1 as a possible D gene (5 bases). The V gene's germline CDR1 is SNHLY and CDR2 FYNNEI. Trimming took off 10 bases at V and 4 bases at J, with 16 bases between the two ends. CDR3 length equals 13 residues. CDR3 sequence (DNA): TGTGCCACCCGATCGTGGGGGGGCACTGAAGCTTTCTTT. It translates to CATRSWGGTEAFF.

This clone was detected only once. The chain links TRBV18 to TRBJ1-2, with a weak D call TRBD1 (5 bases). Trimming took 6 bases from V and 0 from J, leaving 8 bases between them. This CDR3 has 13 residues. CDR1 is KGHSH, CDR2 LQKENI, per germline. The CDR3 sequence is CASSPGPNYGYTF. The CDR3 DNA is TGTGCCAGCTCCCCGGGACCTAACTATGGCTACACCTTC.

The rearrangement uses TRBV7-6 and TRBJ1-6, with D perhaps matching TRBD1 (5 bases). Germline V gene sequence: CDR1 SGHVS, CDR2 FNYEAQ. The V end was cut by 4 bases, the J end by 0 bases, with 13 bases between. The CDR3 consists of 17 residues. CDR3 region: CASSSQGSVSYNSPLHF. As DNA, the CDR3 is TGTGCCAGCAGCTCTCAGGGATCGGTCTCCTATAATTCACCCCTCCACTTT.